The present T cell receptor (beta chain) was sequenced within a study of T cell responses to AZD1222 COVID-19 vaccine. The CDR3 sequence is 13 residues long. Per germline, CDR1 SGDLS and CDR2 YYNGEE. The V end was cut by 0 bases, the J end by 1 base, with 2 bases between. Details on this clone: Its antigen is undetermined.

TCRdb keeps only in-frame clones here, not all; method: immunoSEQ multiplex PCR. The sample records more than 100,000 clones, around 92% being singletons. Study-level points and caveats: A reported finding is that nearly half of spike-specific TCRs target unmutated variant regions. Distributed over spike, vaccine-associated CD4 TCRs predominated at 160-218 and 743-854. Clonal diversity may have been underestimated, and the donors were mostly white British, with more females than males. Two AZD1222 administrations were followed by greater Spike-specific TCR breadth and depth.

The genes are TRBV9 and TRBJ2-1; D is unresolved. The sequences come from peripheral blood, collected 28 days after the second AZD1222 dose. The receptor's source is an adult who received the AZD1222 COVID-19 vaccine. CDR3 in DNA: TGTGCCAGCAGCGTAGCATCCTACAATGAGCAGTTCTTC. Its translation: CASSVASYNEQFF.